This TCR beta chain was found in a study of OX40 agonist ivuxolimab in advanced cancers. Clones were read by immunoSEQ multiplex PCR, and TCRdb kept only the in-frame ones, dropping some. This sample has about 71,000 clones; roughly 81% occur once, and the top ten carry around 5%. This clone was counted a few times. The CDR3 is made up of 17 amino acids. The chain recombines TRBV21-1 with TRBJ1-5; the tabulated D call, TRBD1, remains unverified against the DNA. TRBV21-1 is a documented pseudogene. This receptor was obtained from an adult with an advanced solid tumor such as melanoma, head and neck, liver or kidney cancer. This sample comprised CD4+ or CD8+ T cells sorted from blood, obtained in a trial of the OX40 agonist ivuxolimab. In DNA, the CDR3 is TGTGCCAGCAGCAAGTCCGCCTACGGACAGGGCAATCAGCCCCAGCATTTT. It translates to CASSKSAYGQGNQPQHF.